This entry lists 7 T cell receptor beta chains sequenced from one sample in a study of cytomegalovirus exposure and HLA in healthy donors. Sequenced by immunoSEQ multiplex PCR; TCRdb stores in-frame clones only, minus some. The sample has about 110,000 clones; more than 70% are singletons. Material for sequencing was PBMCs. Receptors were obtained from a woman in her late teens or twenties in good health and CMV-seronegative.

This chain uses TRBV7-8 with TRBJ2-6; 7 bases are shared with TRBD2. This CDR3 comprises 19 residues. V shed 5 bases and J 1 base; nucleotides not matched to a gene: 14. CDR1 is SGHVS, CDR2 FQNEAQ, per germline. The DNA of the CDR3 is TGTGCCAGCAGCCCGGGGGAGCGGGGATATTTATCTGGGGCCAACGTCCTGACTTTC. The encoded protein is CASSPGERGYLSGANVLTF.

Turning to this clone: The sample contains more than one DNA sequence encoding this CDR3. V usage is TRBV29-1 and J usage is TRBJ1-2, with 8 bases fitting TRBD1. The CDR3 extends over 11 amino acids. V lost 5 bases, J lost 6 bases, and 2 bases stayed unmatched. Germline CDR1 SQVTM, CDR2 ANQGSEA. CDR3 coding DNA: TGCAGCGTTTGGACAGGGAATGGCTACACCTTC. It is translated as CSVWTGNGYTF.

The CDR3: CASSSSSSGGDKEFF. The CDR3 coding sequence is TGTGCCAGTAGTAGTAGTTCGAGCGGGGGGGACAAGGAGTTCTTC. The chain links TRBV19 to TRBJ2-1; 10 positions match TRBD2. The CDR3 has 15 amino acids. V was pared by 4 bases and J by 14 bases, with 14 bases of the junction left unmatched. The V gene's germline CDR1 is LNHDA and CDR2 SQIVND (reference sequence). Full variable domain (rest looked up from reference TRBV19 and TRBJ2-1): DGGITQSPKYLFRKEGQNVTLSCEQNLNHDAMYWYRQDPGQGLRLIYYSQIVNDFQKGDIAEGYSVSREKKESFPLTVTSAQKNPTAFYLCASSSSSSGGDKEFFGPGTRLTVL.

The J gene is TRBJ1-5, the V gene TRBV18; D might be TRBD1 (6 bases). The V gene's germline CDR1 is KGHSH and CDR2 LQKENI. Trimming pared 2 bases from V and 2 bases from J, leaving 13 bases between. This CDR3 is built from 16 residues. This CDR3 is CASSPFPRGGNQPQHF. The CDR3, as DNA: TGTGCCAGCTCACCATTTCCCAGGGGAGGCAATCAGCCCCAGCATTTT.

The V gene is TRBV18, the J gene TRBJ2-7, with a possible D match to TRBD2 (6 bases). This CDR3 contains 13 residues. V lost 3 bases to trimming and J lost 9 bases, with 15 bases between them. CDR1 and CDR2 (germline): KGHSH, LQKENI. The CDR3 DNA sequence: TGTGCCAGCTCACCGGGACTGATGGGTGCGCAGTACTTC. It is translated as CASSPGLMGAQYF. Variable domain in full (rest from reference TRBV18 and TRBJ2-7): NAGVMQNPRHLVRRRGQEARLRCSPMKGHSHVYWYRQLPEEGLKFMVYLQKENIIDESGMPKERFSAEFPKEGPSILRIQQVVRGDSAAYFCASSPGLMGAQYFGPGTRLTVT.

V is TRBV5-5 and J is TRBJ2-2; D ambiguous. Germline assignment: CDR1 SGHKS and CDR2 YYEKEE (reference sequence). V was shortened by 2 bases and J by 1 base, with 3 bases between the two germline ends. The CDR3 is made up of 13 amino acids. CDR3 DNA sequence: TGTGCCAGCAGCTTTCTGAACACCGGGGAGCTGTTTTTT. It encodes CASSFLNTGELFF. The full variable domain, its missing parts supplied by reference TRBV5-5 and TRBJ2-2, is DAGVTQSPTHLIKTRGQQVTLRCSPISGHKSVSWYQQVLGQGPQFIFQYYEKEERGRGNFPDRFSARQFPNYSSELNVNALLLGDSALYLCASSFLNTGELFFGEGSRLTVL.

The chain uses TRBV27 and TRBJ1-4; D is ambiguous. From germline, CDR1 is MNHEY and CDR2 SMNVEV (reference sequence). V was pared by 7 bases and J by 5 bases, with 8 bases between. This CDR3 has 12 amino acids. In nucleotides, the CDR3 is TGTGCCAGCATAGGAGAGAATGAAAAACTGTTTTTT. This codes for CASIGENEKLFF. The full variable domain, its missing parts supplied by reference TRBV27 and TRBJ1-4, is EAQVTQNPRYLITVTGKKLTVTCSQNMNHEYMSWYRQDPGLGLRQIYYSMNVEVTDKGDVPEGYKVSRKEKRNFPLILESPSPNQTSLYFCASIGENEKLFFGSGTQLSVL.